The present entry profiles one T cell receptor beta chain with its context. The sample comes from a study of T cell changes during pregnancy in multiple sclerosis. Assay used: immunoSEQ multiplex PCR; TCRdb lists only in-frame clones, some missing. The sample has around 96,000 clones; roughly 91% are singletons. V lost 3 bases to trimming and J lost 10 bases, with 10 bases between them. This CDR3 region has 12 residues. From germline, CDR1 is SGHVS and CDR2 FQNEAQ. V and J are TRBV7-8 and TRBJ1-5, with D unresolved. This TCR was sampled from a female donor with multiple sclerosis, enrolled in a pregnancy study. The material was peripheral blood, obtained in the first trimester of pregnancy. CDR3 loop: CASSLTASPQHF. For the CDR3, the DNA is TGTGCCAGCAGCTTGACTGCTTCACCCCAGCATTTT.